One and the same sample provided the 25 T cell receptor beta chains below, sequenced in a study of blood T cell repertoires in COVID-19 (dated by TCRdb to 2018 to 2021). To prepare the library, the immunoSEQ multiplex PCR assay was applied. This immuneACCESS table, as held by TCRdb, lists in-frame sequences with V and J called but not all clones. Of the missing ones, under half trace to an unresolved V gene in checked studies; the others have no known cause. This sample gives 64,000 or so clones in total; under 95% of them show up just once. Around 1.5% of the sample comes from the top ten. Sequenced: peripheral blood. Receptor source: a human donor in a cohort sampled during active COVID-19.

V is TRBV9 and J is TRBJ2-1; 7 nucleotides align to TRBD2. The length of the CDR3 is 16 residues. V shed 4 bases and J 4 bases; nucleotides not matched to a gene: 11. Per germline, CDR1 SGDLS and CDR2 YYNGEE. For the CDR3, the DNA is TGTGCCAGCAGCCCCCAGGGAGGGTTAGTGTACAATGAGCAGTTCTTC. Protein: CASSPQGGLVYNEQFF.

The V gene is TRBV7-2, the J gene TRBJ1-4, with D maybe TRBD1 (6 bases). The CDR3 is 13 amino acids. Looked up from germline, CDR1 is SGHTA and CDR2 is FQGNSA. Between the trimmed V and J ends, which lost 5 bases and 5 bases, there was a span of 9 bases. The CDR3 sequence: CASSRGQNEKLFF. The CDR3 bases are TGTGCCAGCAGCCGCGGACAGAATGAAAAACTGTTTTTT.

The genes are TRBV28 and TRBJ2-2; D is uncertain. The CDR3 contains 12 residues. The V and J ends lost 9 bases and 5 bases respectively, with 10 bases between them. CDR1 and CDR2 (germline): MDHEN, SYDVKM. CDR3 in DNA: TGTGCCAGTACTCGGCGGACCGGGGAGCTGTTTTTT. Translating it yields CASTRRTGELFF.

The V gene is TRBV28, the J gene TRBJ1-2, with D maybe TRBD1 (5 bases). Germline V gene lookup returns CDR1 MDHEN and CDR2 SYDVKM. CDR3 length: 13 residues. The V gene lost 2 bases and the J gene lost 3 bases, with 7 bases spanning the gap. The CDR3 DNA follows: TGTGCCAGCAGTTTAGGGGGGGACTATGGCTACACCTTC. It yields the protein CASSLGGDYGYTF.

This clone appeared a single time. The chain links TRBV7-2 to TRBJ2-7; 7 bases are shared with TRBD2. CDR1 is SGHTA and CDR2 is FQGNSA in the germline V gene. J gave up 3 bases and V 2 bases, and 7 bases lay outside the gene matches. The CDR3 covers 15 residues. The CDR3 loop is CASSLFLTGGYEQYF. CDR3 sequence (DNA): TGTGCCAGCAGCTTATTCTTAACGGGGGGCTACGAGCAGTACTTC.

J is TRBJ1-5 and V is TRBV10-1; TRBD1 agrees at 7 bases. Germline values: CDR1 WNHNN, CDR2 SYGVQD (reference sequence). The CDR3 runs 14 residues. Unmatched junction bases numbered 4, after V lost 3 bases and J lost 5 bases. CDR3 bases: TGCGCCAGCAGTGAACAGGGGCTGGATCAGCCCCAGCATTTT. Residues: CASSEQGLDQPQHF.

The chain employs TRBV28 and TRBJ2-3, with D uncertain. The CDR3 is 17 residues long. The germline V gene encodes CDR1 MDHEN and CDR2 SYDVKM. Between the trimmed V and J ends, which lost 6 bases and 0 bases, there was a span of 19 bases. CDR3: CASSPIMGSLSTDTQYF. DNA for the CDR3: TGTGCCAGCAGCCCCATCATGGGCTCGCTGAGCACAGATACGCAGTATTTT.

This chain uses TRBV18 with TRBJ1-2; TRBD1 matches at 9 bases. The germline V gene encodes CDR1 KGHSH and CDR2 LQKENI. CDR3 length: 14 residues. Unmatched junction bases numbered 6, after V lost 4 bases and J lost 6 bases. CDR3 bases: TGTGCCAGCTCACTAGACAGGGGGTCGGATGGCTACACCTTC. It specifies CASSLDRGSDGYTF.

The chain links TRBV3-1 (or the pseudogene TRBV3-2) to TRBJ2-6; weak D call: TRBD2 (5 bases). Between the trimmed V and J ends, which lost 1 base and 11 bases, there was a span of 6 bases. The CDR3 extends over 12 amino acids. CDR1 and CDR2 from the germline V gene are LGHDT and YNNKEL (reference sequence). Here the CDR3 reads CASSQVRDVLTF. The CDR3 DNA sequence: TGTGCCAGCAGCCAAGTGAGGGACGTCCTGACTTTC.

The chain employs TRBV11-2 and TRBJ2-2, with TRBD2 matching over 12 bases. CDR3 length: 16 residues. Per germline, CDR1 SGHAT and CDR2 FQNNGV. Trimming at V came to 5 bases and at J to 5 bases, leaving 6 bases not matched to a gene. CDR3 region: CASSQWTSGITGELFF. CDR3 nucleotides: TGTGCCAGCAGCCAGTGGACTAGCGGGATTACCGGGGAGCTGTTTTTT.

The gene calls are TRBV11-2 and TRBJ2-7; a weak D match, TRBD2 (7 bases). Trimming pared 3 bases from V and 4 bases from J, leaving 10 bases between. This CDR3 spans 13 amino acids. CDR1 is SGHAT, CDR2 FQNNGV, per germline. The CDR3 DNA reads TGTGCCAGCAGCTTCGGGGGGCGGTACGAGCAGTACTTC. This translates into CASSFGGRYEQYF.

The chain links TRBV19 to TRBJ2-3; 9 bases match TRBD2. With 9 bases clipped from V and 3 bases from J, the junction kept 7 bases outside the gene matches. Germline lookup yields CDR1 LNHDA and CDR2 SQIVND (reference sequence). CDR3 size: 14 residues. The CDR3 bases are TGTGCCAGCAGGTACAGCGGGAGGACAGATACGCAGTATTTT. Translation: CASRYSGRTDTQYF.

The chain recombines TRBV11-3 with TRBJ2-7; 12 bases match TRBD1. The trim removed 4 bases at V and 5 bases at J, leaving 3 bases unmatched. The germline V gene has CDR1 SGHNT and CDR2 YENEEA. This CDR3 comprises 14 residues. The CDR3 sequence: CASSSGQGANEQYF. The CDR3 region has the DNA TGTGCCAGCAGCTCGGGACAGGGGGCCAACGAGCAGTACTTC.

The V call is TRBV9, the J call TRBJ2-5, with TRBD1 matching 7 bases. Germline values: CDR1 SGDLS, CDR2 YYNGEE. J was trimmed by 4 bases and V by 0 bases; bases with no gene match: 6. This CDR3 contains 15 residues. The chain's CDR3 is CASSVGGTGVETQYF. CDR3 bases: TGTGCCAGCAGCGTAGGAGGCACAGGGGTAGAGACCCAGTACTTC.

CDR3 residues: CASSTTGTSQYF. CDR3 sequence (DNA): TGTGCCAGCAGTACAACCGGGACTAGTCAGTACTTC. The chain has TRBV6-5 and TRBJ2-7; 8 bases fit TRBD2. Trimming took 5 bases from V and 10 from J; bases not matched to a gene: 7. The length of the CDR3 is 12 residues. CDR1 and CDR2 (germline): MNHEY, SVGAGI.

The chain carries TRBV4-3 and TRBJ2-7, with 9 bases identical to TRBD1. CDR3 length equals 15 residues. Germline loops: CDR1 LGHNA, CDR2 YSLEER. Trimming cost V 1 base and J 4 bases; bases outside gene matches: 5. The CDR3 nucleotides read TGCGCCAGCAGCCAAGGGACAGGGGCGGGTTACGAGCAGTACTTC. The encoded protein is CASSQGTGAGYEQYF.

The rearrangement uses TRBV3-1 (or the pseudogene TRBV3-2) and TRBJ2-4; 14 bases align to TRBD2. V shed 0 bases, J shed 0 bases, and the junction held 4 bases outside the gene matches. Germline CDR1 and CDR2: LGHDT and YNNKEL (reference sequence). The CDR3 has 19 residues. The CDR3 bases are TGTGCCAGCAGCCAAGATGGACTAGCGGGAGGAATAGCCAAAAACATTCAGTACTTC. Protein product: CASSQDGLAGGIAKNIQYF.

CDR3 DNA: TGTGCCACCAGTGTGAAGGGGGCACAGGAGCAGTTCTTC. This encodes CATSVKGAQEQFF. The chain employs TRBV24-1 and TRBJ2-1; 7 bases agree with TRBD1. The CDR3 has 13 residues. The V gene's germline CDR1 is KGHDR and CDR2 SFDVKD. Trimming cost V 5 bases and J 10 bases; bases outside gene matches: 7.

V usage is TRBV6-2 or TRBV6-3 and J usage is TRBJ2-7; the match to TRBD2 covers 7 bases. This CDR3 is built from 12 residues. Germline loops: CDR1 MNHEY, CDR2 SVGEGT. V shed 4 bases, J shed 7 bases, and the junction held 4 bases outside the gene matches. CDR3 bases: TGTGCCAGCAGTTCCCATAGCGGGGAGCAGTACTTC. This sequence encodes CASSSHSGEQYF.

This chain joins TRBV12-3 or TRBV12-4 and TRBJ1-5; D possibly corresponds to TRBD1 (6 bases). V dropped 4 bases and J dropped 11 bases, with 15 bases sitting between them. The CDR3 has 13 residues. As DNA, the CDR3 is TGTGCCAGCAGTTCCCAGACAGGAGAGTCCCAGCATTTT. As protein: CASSSQTGESQHF.

This chain joins TRBV2 and TRBJ2-2, with TRBD1 identical over 8 bases. CDR1 is SNHLY, CDR2 FYNNEI, per germline. There are 13 residues in the CDR3. The ends lost 6 bases at V and 6 bases at J; junction bases unmatched: 3. The CDR3 is CASRTGAPGELFF. Written as DNA, the CDR3 is TGTGCCAGCAGGACAGGGGCCCCCGGGGAGCTGTTTTTT. The full variable domain, rest sourced from reference TRBV2 and TRBJ2-2, is EPEVTQTPSHQVTQMGQEVILRCVPISNHLYFYWYRQILGQKVEFLVSFYNNEISEKSEIFDDQFSVERPDGSNFTLKIRSTKLEDSAMYFCASRTGAPGELFFGEGSRLTVL.

This clone was found once. The chain joins TRBV9 to TRBJ2-1; TRBD1 matches 9 bases. With 4 bases clipped from V and 7 bases from J, the junction kept 9 bases outside the gene matches. Germline V lookup: CDR1 SGDLS, CDR2 YYNGEE. This CDR3 has 15 amino acids. The CDR3 DNA reads TGTGCCAGCAGCCCGACGGGACAGGGCGGGAATGAGCAGTTCTTC. Amino acids: CASSPTGQGGNEQFF.

This CDR3 reads CASSQEGTVGAEAFF. CDR3 DNA: TGCGCCAGCAGCCAAGAGGGGACAGTTGGCGCTGAAGCTTTCTTT. This chain links TRBV4-1 with TRBJ1-1; 7 positions match TRBD1. Germline values: CDR1 MGHRA, CDR2 YSYEKL. The V and J ends lost 0 bases and 6 bases, in that order; junction bases with no gene match: 7. CDR3 length: 15 residues.

This chain connects TRBV19 to TRBJ1-2; the D gene is possibly TRBD1 (5 bases). The CDR3 contains 15 residues. V was trimmed by 3 bases and J by 4 bases, leaving 15 bases between them. In germline, CDR1 is LNHDA, CDR2 SQIVND (reference sequence). The CDR3 DNA reads TGTGCCAGTAGTATTAGGGGCACAATGGGCTATGGCTACACCTTC. Its translation: CASSIRGTMGYGYTF.

The chain couples TRBV24-1 to TRBJ2-2; D uncertain. The CDR3 extends over 13 amino acids. V was shortened by 4 bases and J by 8 bases, with 10 bases between the two germline ends. In germline, CDR1 is KGHDR, CDR2 SFDVKD. CDR3 nucleotides: TGTGCCACCAGTGACCTTGAGGCAGGGGAGCTGTTTTTT. This translates into CATSDLEAGELFF.